This T cell receptor beta chain emerged from a study of blood T cell repertoires in COVID-19. Background on the study: From the United States, Italy and Spain came samples of acute and convalescent COVID-19.

Individuals drawn from approximately 26 US areas were about 18 to 100 years old. Donors were grouped by their self-reported clinical history. Generated by immunoSEQ multiplex PCR, the TCRdb table keeps only in-frame clones and is missing some. This table has 200,000 to 300,000 clones, roughly 88% appearing once. This clone was picked up one time. The V segment lost 6 bases and the J segment 0 bases; nucleotides outside the gene matches: 5. CDR1 and CDR2 from the germline V gene are KGHDR and SFDVKD. The length of the CDR3 is 16 residues. The receptor was isolated from a woman between 40 and 50 years old with acute COVID-19. Specimen: PBMCs or T cells enriched from blood (not recorded which). V gene TRBV24-1 combines with J gene TRBJ1-5, with TRBD1 matching over 9 bases. The chain's CDR3 is CATSTTGGNSNQPQHF. CDR3 nucleotides: TGTGCCACCAGTACGACAGGGGGGAATAGCAATCAGCCCCAGCATTTT.